This TCR beta chain comes out of a study of radiotherapy plus CTLA-4 blockade in lung cancer. Study context: Disease control was seen in approximately 31% of patients, objective responses in approximately 20%. Broader study findings: Following radiotherapy plus ipilimumab, tumor-derived TCR clones expanded in the blood. Reports state that early shifts in blood T cell clones, with interferon-beta, best predicted response.

CDR3 size: 14 residues. Germline CDR1 reads SNHLY; CDR2 reads FYNNEI. The V gene lost 2 bases and the J gene lost 4 bases, with 9 bases spanning the gap. Focal radiation plus CTLA-4 blockade with ipilimumab was given to patients with chemo-refractory metastatic non-small-cell lung cancer. Using immunoSEQ multiplex PCR, the repertoire was profiled, and TCRdb retains in-frame clones only, with some absent. The table has about 18,000 clones, more than 75% seen once. About this clone: Its antigen is not identified.

The gene calls are TRBV2 and TRBJ1-3; D possibly corresponds to TRBD1 (5 bases). This TCR was recovered from a human donor with non-small cell lung cancer whose response to radiotherapy plus ipilimumab could not be evaluated. Sequencing was performed on peripheral blood, taken from a patient treated with radiotherapy plus ipilimumab. CDR3 DNA: TGTGCCAGCAGTGAACGGGGGGACGGAAACACCATATATTTT. Translating it yields CASSERGDGNTIYF.